This entry lists 24 T cell receptor beta chains sequenced from one sample in a study of blood T cells in healthy people across ages. Primers used in a second PCR of roughly 6 to 12 cycles were a sample-barcoded 5' primer and a J-beta primer mix. TCRdb re-analysed the 5' RACE reads in MiXCR, keeping a single row per CDR3 protein. The repertoire consists of 1.8 million or so distinct CDR3 sequences, with around 42% occurring once and the leading ten covering roughly 23%. Sequencing used blood. These receptor sequences come from a human donor in good health.

This clonotype was detected a few times. This rearrangement joins TRBV20-1 to TRBJ2-5; 8 bases fit TRBD2. The CDR3 has 13 residues. Germline CDR1 and CDR2: DFQATT and SNEGSKA (reference sequence). This CDR3 reads CRGDSGEGETQYF. The DNA for the CDR3 is TGCAGGGGGGATAGCGGGGAGGGGGAGACCCAGTACTTC.

This chain connects TRBV11-2 to TRBJ2-4; D ambiguous. The V end was cut by 5 bases, the J end by 3 bases, with 20 bases between. The CDR3 spans 17 residues. Germline CDR1 SGHAT, CDR2 FQNNGV. The CDR3 DNA reads as TGTGCCAGCAGCCCACCTCCCGGGTTCTGGGGCAAAAACATTCAGTACTTC. This encodes CASSPPPGFWGKNIQYF.

This rearrangement joins TRBV7-2 to TRBJ2-1; TRBD2 matches 7 bases. V dropped 4 bases and J dropped 5; count of bases not matched to a gene: 2. This CDR3 is 13 amino acids long. Germline lookup yields CDR1 SGHTA and CDR2 FQGNSA. The CDR3 nucleotides are TGTGCCAGCAGCTGGACTAGAAACAATGAGCAGTTCTTC. It codes for CASSWTRNNEQFF.

V and J are TRBV11-1 and TRBJ1-2; 10 positions agree with TRBD1. Per the germline V gene, CDR1 is SGHAT and CDR2 is FQDESV (reference sequence). This CDR3 contains 15 residues. J lost 8 bases, V lost 1 base, and 7 bases had no gene match. CDR3 in DNA: TGTGCCAGCAGCTTAGGCGGCGGGACAGGGGACGGCTACACCTTC. Residues: CASSLGGGTGDGYTF.

This clonotype was observed at least ten times. The chain is built from TRBV20-1 and TRBJ2-5, with D possibly called TRBD1 or TRBD2 (6 bases each). The CDR3 runs to 12 residues. In germline, CDR1 is DFQATT, CDR2 SNEGSKA (reference sequence). Trimming took off 3 bases at V and 7 bases at J, with 12 bases between the two ends. CDR3 DNA sequence: TGCAGTGCTAGGGAGGGGACAAGGACCCAGTACTTC. This gives the protein CSAREGTRTQYF.

The V gene is TRBV20-1, the J gene TRBJ1-6; 8 bases are shared with TRBD1. Germline CDR1 and CDR2: DFQATT and SNEGSKA (reference sequence). V lost 0 bases and J lost 9; bases outside the gene matches: 7. This CDR3 contains 15 residues. The CDR3 sequence is CSAREADRVSSPLHF. CDR3 sequence (DNA): TGCAGTGCTAGAGAGGCGGACAGGGTGAGTTCACCCCTCCACTTT.

The chain combines TRBV4-2 with TRBJ1-2; D is possibly TRBD1 (5 bases). V was trimmed by 0 bases and J by 10 bases, leaving 9 bases between them. This CDR3 is 12 amino acids long. Germline V gene data show CDR1 as LGHNA and CDR2 as YNFKEQ. CDR3 in amino acids: CASSQDPTDYTF. CDR3 DNA sequence: TGTGCCAGCAGCCAAGATCCGACAGACTACACCTTC.

This clonotype was picked up a small number of times. As DNA, the CDR3 is TGTGCCAGCATCAATAGGGGGGTCGGGAATGAGCAGTTCTTC. It specifies CASINRGVGNEQFF. This chain links TRBV6-6 with TRBJ2-1, with D perhaps TRBD1 or TRBD2 (6 bases each). V was shortened by 7 bases and J by 7 bases, with 17 bases between the two germline ends. The germline V gene encodes CDR1 MNHNY and CDR2 SVGAGI (reference sequence). The CDR3 covers 14 residues.

This clonotype was counted at least ten times. The V gene is TRBV29-1, the J gene TRBJ2-5; TRBD1 is a possible D gene (5 bases). Germline V CDR1 and CDR2: SQVTM, ANQGSEA. V dropped 6 bases and J dropped 2 bases, with 7 bases sitting between them. The CDR3 loop spans 11 amino acids. DNA of the CDR3: TGCAGCGTCGACAGTCAAGAGACCCAGTACTTC. It codes for CSVDSQETQYF.

The chain links TRBV5-1 to TRBJ2-3, with 8 bases matching TRBD1. The J segment lost 2 bases and the V segment lost 4 bases, leaving 9 bases of the junction unmatched. The CDR3 runs to 16 residues. From germline, CDR1 is SGHRS and CDR2 YFSETQ. The CDR3 spells CASSRGQGGNTDTQYF. CDR3 bases: TGCGCCAGCAGCAGAGGACAGGGAGGAAACACAGATACGCAGTATTTT.

J is TRBJ2-7 and V is TRBV2; 7 nucleotides match TRBD1. Germline CDR1 SNHLY, CDR2 FYNNEI. This CDR3 spans 13 amino acids. The V and J ends lost 6 bases and 0 bases, in that order; junction bases with no gene match: 2. The CDR3 bases are TGTGCCAGCAGAGGGGGCCTCTCCTACGAGCAGTACTTC. It codes for CASRGGLSYEQYF.

In this sample, this clonotype turned up a few times. V is TRBV29-1 and J is TRBJ2-7; TRBD1 agrees at 11 bases. The CDR3 extends over 17 amino acids. CDR1 SQVTM and CDR2 ANQGSEA come from the germline V gene. The V gene end was trimmed by 6 bases and the J gene end by 0 bases; junction bases not matched to a gene: 13. In nucleotides, the CDR3 is TGCAGCGTCCGCGAGTTGGGACAGGGGGAACGCTCCTACGAGCAGTACTTC. Translating gives CSVRELGQGERSYEQYF.

V is TRBV4-1 and J is TRBJ2-7; D is possibly TRBD2 (6 bases). The CDR3 spans 15 residues. The germline gives CDR1 MGHRA, CDR2 YSYEKL. Trimming took 8 bases from V and 4 from J, leaving 21 bases between them. The CDR3 coding sequence is TGCGCCAGCGGCCTCCGTGGGACTGAACTATACGAGCAGTACTTC. Protein sequence: CASGLRGTELYEQYF.

The chain uses TRBV29-1 and TRBJ1-1; D not certain. The germline gives CDR1 SQVTM, CDR2 ANQGSEA. V lost 6 bases, J lost 6 bases, and 17 bases lay in between. The CDR3 loop spans 13 amino acids. CDR3 residues: CSVVGGIFAEAFF. The CDR3 coding sequence is TGCAGCGTCGTGGGAGGGATATTCGCTGAAGCTTTCTTT.

This clonotype was seen a handful of times. The rearrangement joins TRBV12-3 or TRBV12-4 to TRBJ2-5; D possibly uses TRBD1 or TRBD2 (5 bases each). Trimming took 7 bases from V and 5 from J, leaving 14 bases between them. The CDR3 is made up of 13 amino acids. The CDR3 sequence is CASTMGRWETQYF. DNA of the CDR3: TGTGCCAGCACCATGGGACGTTGGGAGACCCAGTACTTC.

In DNA form, the CDR3 reads TGCAGTGCTACCCGGGCGAAACCCACAGATACGCAGTATTTT. It translates to CSATRAKPTDTQYF. The chain joins TRBV20-1 to TRBJ2-3, with no clear D. The length of the CDR3 is 14 residues. CDR1 DFQATT and CDR2 SNEGSKA come from the germline V gene (reference sequence). V was shortened by 4 bases and J by 2 bases, with 13 bases between the two germline ends.

To note about this clonotype: Just one base apart from a much larger clone, this may be a read error. The chain couples TRBV29-1 to TRBJ1-2; 9 nucleotides agree with TRBD1. CDR1 is SQVTM, CDR2 ANQGSEA, per germline. The CDR3 totals 13 residues. V lost 5 bases, J lost 10 bases, and 11 bases stayed unmatched. DNA of the CDR3: TGCAGCGTTTCGGGACAGGGAGACAGAGACTACACCTTC. It yields the protein CSVSGQGDRDYTF. Looking up the rest from reference TRBV29-1 and TRBJ1-2 gives the full variable domain: SAVISQKPSRDICQRGTSLTIQCQVDSQVTMMFWYRQQPGQSLTLIATANQGSEATYESGFVIDKFPISRPNLTFSTLTVSNMSPEDSSIYLCSVSGQGDRDYTFGSGTRLTVV.

This clonotype was seen only a few times. The chain joins TRBV20-1 to TRBJ1-5; 7 nucleotides line up with TRBD1. CDR3 size: 16 residues. V dropped 2 bases and J dropped 0; count of bases not matched to a gene: 7. The germline CDR1 and CDR2 sequences are DFQATT and SNEGSKA (reference sequence). The CDR3 DNA is TGCAGTGCTAGAAGGGGACAGATTTATAGCAATCAGCCCCAGCATTTT. It specifies CSARRGQIYSNQPQHF.

The rearrangement uses TRBV6-5 and TRBJ2-1; possibly TRBD1 or TRBD2 for D (5 bases each). Germline CDR1 MNHEY, CDR2 SVGAGI. CDR3 length equals 13 residues. V gave up 0 bases and J gave up 9 bases, with 9 bases separating them. The CDR3 DNA reads as TGTGCCAGCAGTTACTCTTTCGGGGCTGAGCAGTTCTTC. It yields the protein CASSYSFGAEQFF.

This clonotype has just a few counts. The chain recombines TRBV20-1 with TRBJ1-5; D may be TRBD1 (5 bases). This CDR3 is 12 amino acids long. Germline V CDR1 and CDR2: DFQATT, SNEGSKA (reference sequence). V gave up 4 bases and J gave up 6 bases, with 10 bases separating them. CDR3 amino acids: CSAIGVSQPQHF. The DNA of the CDR3 is TGCAGTGCTATAGGGGTAAGTCAGCCCCAGCATTTT.

The chain links TRBV12-3 or TRBV12-4 to TRBJ2-7; 8 bases map to TRBD1. The end of the DNA aligns better with TRBJ2-5, so the J call may be wrong. This CDR3 contains 15 residues. The CDR3 region has the DNA TGTGCCAGCAGTCCGGGACAGGCCCTCGTCGAGACCCAGTACTTC. It yields the protein CASSPGQALVETQYF.

V usage is TRBV9 and J usage is TRBJ2-7; D possibly corresponds to TRBD1 (6 bases). The length of the CDR3 is 14 residues. The germline gives CDR1 SGDLS, CDR2 YYNGEE. V dropped 3 bases and J dropped 3 bases, with 13 bases sitting between them. CDR3 residues: CASSAGPTGYEQYF. For the CDR3, the DNA is TGTGCCAGCAGCGCGGGACCGACAGGCTACGAGCAGTACTTC.

V and J are TRBV5-1 and TRBJ1-1; D is possibly TRBD1 (5 bases). Germline values: CDR1 SGHRS, CDR2 YFSETQ. The CDR3 runs to 13 residues. The V end lost 6 bases, the J end lost 6 bases, and 15 bases lay between the germline ends. In DNA form, the CDR3 reads TGCGCCAGCACGGATGTTCGGGACGCTGAAGCTTTCTTT. Translating gives CASTDVRDAEAFF.

V and J are TRBV20-1 and TRBJ2-3, with 10 bases lining up with TRBD2. Germline V gene sequence: CDR1 DFQATT, CDR2 SNEGSKA (reference sequence). CDR3 length equals 17 residues. Trimming at V came to 0 bases and at J to 1 base, leaving 7 bases not matched to a gene. For the CDR3, the DNA is TGCAGTGCTAGAGATTCCAGGGGGACTAGCGGCACAGATACGCAGTATTTT. This codes for CSARDSRGTSGTDTQYF.